A single sample gave rise to the 10 T cell receptor beta chains below, sequenced in a study of human T cells and chemical hapten exposure. TCRdb independently ran MiXCR on the RACE reads; one entry per CDR3 protein. The sample comprises some 74,000 distinct CDR3 sequences, around 13% of which are singletons, and approximately 4.5% rests with the top ten. Time point defined: pre-sensitization, week 0. Treatment here: therapeutic diphenylcyclopropenone sensitization with weekly scalp DPC. Sequences were derived from whole blood, sampled in connection with sensitization to the hapten diphenylcyclopropenone (DPC). The receptors here all came from a woman aged 50 to 60 with alopecia areata. Some clones in this sample may be carry-over from other donors' samples.

This chain joins TRBV5-5 and TRBJ2-6; D is unresolved. Germline CDR1 and CDR2: SGHKS and YYEKEE (reference sequence). CDR3 length equals 14 residues. The ends were cut back, 9 bases at V and 2 bases at J, with 12 bases in the middle. In DNA form, the CDR3 reads TGTGCCACCAAGTCCCTTGCTGGGGCCAACGTCCTGACTTTC. This encodes CATKSLAGANVLTF.

The CDR3: CASTTGNTGELFF. CDR3 DNA sequence: TGTGCCAGCACAACAGGGAACACCGGGGAGCTGTTTTTT. The chain uses TRBV12-3 or TRBV12-4 and TRBJ2-2; weak D call: TRBD1 (5 bases). The CDR3 is 13 residues long. V was cut by 7 bases and J by 1 base, with 7 bases left in between.

This clonotype was seen more than once but under ten times. This chain links TRBV6-2 or TRBV6-3 with TRBJ2-4; no firm D call. The ends were cut back, 4 bases at V and 1 base at J, with 5 bases in the middle. The germline V gene has CDR1 MNHEY and CDR2 SVGEGT. The CDR3 is made up of 13 amino acids. The CDR3: CASSLMAKNIQYF. CDR3 nucleotide sequence: TGTGCCAGCAGTTTAATGGCCAAAAACATTCAGTACTTC.

The chain combines TRBV7-2 with TRBJ2-3; 7 positions match TRBD2. V was pared by 2 bases and J by 4 bases, with 9 bases of the junction left unmatched. Looked up from germline, CDR1 is SGHTA and CDR2 is FQGNSA. The CDR3 sequence is 16 residues long. In DNA, the CDR3 is TGTGCCAGCAGCTTATGGGAGGGAGGGCGCTCAGATACGCAGTATTTT. Its protein is CASSLWEGGRSDTQYF.

V is TRBV29-1 and J is TRBJ2-5, with TRBD1 identical over 7 bases. Germline loops: CDR1 SQVTM, CDR2 ANQGSEA. The V segment lost 6 bases and the J segment 7 bases; nucleotides outside the gene matches: 17. The length of the CDR3 is 15 residues. The CDR3 sequence: CSVTRRDSPSGTQYF. CDR3 sequence (DNA): TGCAGCGTAACCCGAAGGGACAGCCCTTCAGGGACCCAGTACTTC.

This clonotype showed up just a few times. The rearrangement joins TRBV11-2 to TRBJ2-1; D ambiguous. The V end was cut by 1 base, the J end by 0 bases, with 7 bases between. Germline lookup yields CDR1 SGHAT and CDR2 FQNNGV. The CDR3 spans 15 residues. The CDR3 is CASSLVVGSYNEQFF. CDR3 DNA: TGTGCCAGCAGCTTAGTGGTGGGCTCCTACAATGAGCAGTTCTTC.

This clonotype has ten or more counts. The V gene is TRBV2, the J gene TRBJ2-1; 9 nucleotides align to TRBD2. Trimming at V came to 7 bases and at J to 3 bases, leaving 10 bases not matched to a gene. Looked up from germline, CDR1 is SNHLY and CDR2 is FYNNEI. This CDR3 region has 16 residues. CDR3 sequence reads: CASTVAGGRDYNEQFF. CDR3 bases: TGTGCCAGCACCGTGGCCGGCGGGAGGGACTACAATGAGCAGTTCTTC.

V usage is TRBV7-6 and J usage is TRBJ2-7; D remains ambiguous. CDR1 is SGHVS, CDR2 FNYEAQ, per germline. Trimming shortened V by 5 bases and J by 3 bases, and 14 bases separated the two germline ends. The CDR3 has 14 amino acids. For the CDR3, the DNA is TGTGCCAGCAGCCCAGACACCCTCCTCTACGAGCAGTACTTC. It is translated as CASSPDTLLYEQYF.

The CDR3 nucleotides are TGTGCCAGCAGCGTAGAGGCAGGGATAAATGAGCAGTTCTTC. Its translation is CASSVEAGINEQFF. The chain joins TRBV9 to TRBJ2-1, with TRBD1 as a possible D gene (5 bases). Deletions cut 0 bases from V and 7 bases from J, with 11 bases between. The CDR3 loop spans 14 amino acids. Germline CDR1 and CDR2: SGDLS and YYNGEE.

This clonotype has just a few counts. The V call is TRBV28, the J call TRBJ2-5; 7 nucleotides match TRBD1. The germline gives CDR1 MDHEN, CDR2 SYDVKM. The CDR3 totals 15 residues. With 7 bases clipped from V and 7 bases from J, the junction kept 15 bases outside the gene matches. For the CDR3, the DNA is TGTGCCAGCAAAATTAAGACAGGGCGGGTAGGGACCCAGTACTTC. Protein product: CASKIKTGRVGTQYF.